The 5 T cell receptor beta chains presented below share a single source sample, sequenced in a study of CD8 T cells in ankylosing spondylitis. TCRdb reanalysed the 5' RACE reads using MiXCR and keeps one entry per CDR3 protein. Altogether about 190,000 distinct CDR3 sequences are present, about an eighth being singletons, with the ten largest covering 9.5% to 12%. The sample comprised blood, either unsorted or a sorted T cell fraction (not recorded which). The source of these receptors is a female donor with ankylosing spondylitis or in good health (not recorded which).

This clonotype turned up a few times. This chain connects TRBV13 to TRBJ2-7; 8 bases map to TRBD2. The CDR3 is 13 amino acids. Losses at the gene ends were 5 bases for V and 7 bases for J; bases not matched to a gene: 7. CDR1 and CDR2 from the germline V gene are PRHDT and FYEKMQ (reference sequence). This CDR3 is CASSRRGGWEQYF. The CDR3 DNA follows: TGTGCCAGCAGCCGACGGGGGGGGTGGGAGCAGTACTTC.

This clonotype has a handful of counts. The chain has TRBV12-5 and TRBJ2-1, with 8 bases identical to TRBD1. V dropped 0 bases and J dropped 6; count of bases not matched to a gene: 7. Germline values: CDR1 LGHNT, CDR2 FRNRAP. The CDR3 length is 16 residues. The CDR3 protein is CASGLVLGQGPNEQFF. The CDR3 DNA sequence: TGTGCTAGTGGTTTGGTACTAGGACAGGGACCCAATGAGCAGTTCTTC.

There are many counts of this clonotype. The CDR3 reads CASSQNRGRAAQPQHF. The CDR3, as DNA: TGTGCCAGCAGCCAAAACAGGGGTCGCGCTGCTCAGCCCCAGCATTTT. This chain links TRBV7-8 with TRBJ1-5; TRBD1 agrees at 7 bases. V was pared by 5 bases and J by 6 bases, with 13 bases of the junction left unmatched. Germline assignment: CDR1 SGHVS and CDR2 FQNEAQ. The CDR3 spans 16 residues.

This clonotype showed up many times. The genes are TRBV12-3 or TRBV12-4 and TRBJ2-3, with D possibly matching TRBD1 (5 bases). The CDR3 covers 15 residues. The V gene lost 5 bases and the J gene lost 0 bases, with 12 bases spanning the gap. The DNA for the CDR3 is TGTGCCAGCAGTGGTACAGGACGTAGCACAGATACGCAGTATTTT. Protein product: CASSGTGRSTDTQYF.

This clonotype was counted ten times or more. The gene calls are TRBV20-1 and TRBJ2-5; the D gene is possibly TRBD1 (5 bases). With 1 base removed from V and 0 bases from J, the gap between germline ends came to 6 bases. CDR3 size: 13 residues. Germline V gene sequence: CDR1 DFQATT, CDR2 SNEGSKA (reference sequence). This chain's CDR3 is CSARGGYQETQYF. CDR3 nucleotides: TGCAGTGCTAGAGGGGGCTACCAAGAGACCCAGTACTTC.